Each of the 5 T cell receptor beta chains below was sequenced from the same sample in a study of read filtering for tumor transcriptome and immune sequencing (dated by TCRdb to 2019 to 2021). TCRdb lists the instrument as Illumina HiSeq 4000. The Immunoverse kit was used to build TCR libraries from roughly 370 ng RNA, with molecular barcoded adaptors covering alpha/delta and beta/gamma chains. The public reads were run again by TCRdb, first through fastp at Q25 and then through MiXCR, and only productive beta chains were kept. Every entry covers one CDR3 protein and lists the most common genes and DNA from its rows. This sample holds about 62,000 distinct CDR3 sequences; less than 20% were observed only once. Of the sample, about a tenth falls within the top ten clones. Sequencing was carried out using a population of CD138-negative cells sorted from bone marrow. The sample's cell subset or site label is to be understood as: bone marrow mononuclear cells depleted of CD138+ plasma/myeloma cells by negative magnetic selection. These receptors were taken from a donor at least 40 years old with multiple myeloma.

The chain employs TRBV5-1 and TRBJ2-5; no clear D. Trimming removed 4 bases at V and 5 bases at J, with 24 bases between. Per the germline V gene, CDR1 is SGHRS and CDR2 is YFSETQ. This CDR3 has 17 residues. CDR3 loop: CASSEVSGVSHLETQYF. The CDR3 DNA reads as TGCGCCAGCAGCGAAGTCAGTGGGGTTAGCCACTTGGAGACCCAGTACTTC.

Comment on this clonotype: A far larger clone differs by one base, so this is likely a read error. This CDR3 reads CAGSLGSATDTQYF. DNA for the CDR3: TGTGCCGGCAGCTTAGGATCAGCCACAGATACGCAGTATTTT. This chain links TRBV7-9 with TRBJ2-3; D remains ambiguous. The CDR3 totals 14 residues. The germline CDR1 and CDR2 sequences are SEHNR and FQNEAQ (reference sequence). Full variable domain (missing parts from reference TRBV7-9 and TRBJ2-3): DTGVSQNPRHKITKRGQNVTFRCDPISEHNRLYWYRQTLGQGPEFLTYFQNEAQLEKSRLLSDRFSAERPKGSFSTLEIQRTEQGDSAMYLCAGSLGSATDTQYFGPGTRLTVL.

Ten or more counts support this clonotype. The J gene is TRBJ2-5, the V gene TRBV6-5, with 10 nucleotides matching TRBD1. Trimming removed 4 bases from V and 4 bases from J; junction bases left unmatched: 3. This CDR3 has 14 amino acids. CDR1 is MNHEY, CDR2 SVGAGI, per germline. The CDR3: CASSWTGGGETQYF. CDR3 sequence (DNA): TGTGCCAGCAGTTGGACAGGGGGGGGAGAGACCCAGTACTTC.

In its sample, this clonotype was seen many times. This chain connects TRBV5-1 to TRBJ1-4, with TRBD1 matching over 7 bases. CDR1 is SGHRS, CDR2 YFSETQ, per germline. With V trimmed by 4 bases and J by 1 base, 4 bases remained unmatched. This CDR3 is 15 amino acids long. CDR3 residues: CASSGRGQTNEKLFF. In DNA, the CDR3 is TGCGCCAGCAGCGGAAGGGGGCAAACTAATGAAAAACTGTTTTTT. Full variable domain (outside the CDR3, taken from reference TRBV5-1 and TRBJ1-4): KAGVTQTPRYLIKTRGQQVTLSCSPISGHRSVSWYQQTPGQGLQFLFEYFSETQRNKGNFPGRFSGRQFSNSRSEMNVSTLELGDSALYLCASSGRGQTNEKLFFGSGTQLSVL.

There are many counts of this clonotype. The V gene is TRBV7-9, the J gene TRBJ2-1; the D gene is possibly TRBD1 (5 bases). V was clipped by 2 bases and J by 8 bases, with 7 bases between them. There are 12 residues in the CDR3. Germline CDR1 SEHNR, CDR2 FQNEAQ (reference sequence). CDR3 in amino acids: CASSLQGHEQFF. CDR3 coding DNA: TGTGCCAGCAGCTTACAGGGCCATGAGCAGTTCTTC.